This T cell receptor beta chain was found in a study of beta chain features in type 1 diabetes. The purity of all sorted populations exceeded 98%. Study-wide points: Type 1 diabetes patients showed a moderate but significant shortening of TCRB CDR3s in all four CD4+ subsets. A cDNA-based sequencing approach could over-represent cells with high TCR expression.

As every portion of the isolated RNA was reverse transcribed, the sequencing read expressed TCRB transcripts. Clones were sequenced by immunoSEQ multiplex PCR, and TCRdb holds only the in-frame ones, with some missing. The sample carries about 30,000 clones, roughly 56% recorded once. This clone was detected only a few times. What it recognizes is unknown. V lost 0 bases and J lost 0; bases outside the gene matches: 3. The germline gives CDR1 SGHDT, CDR2 YYEEEE. This CDR3 has 16 amino acids. The rearrangement uses TRBV5-6 and TRBJ2-1, with TRBD2 matching 7 bases. This sequence originates from a woman younger than 35 with type 1 diabetes. The sample consisted of Tregs from blood. The chain's CDR3 is CASSLERGNSYNEQFF. The CDR3 DNA follows: TGTGCCAGCAGCTTGGAGCGGGGAAACTCCTACAATGAGCAGTTCTTC.